This paragraph reports one TCR beta chain. The antigen remains undetermined. Data came from immunoSEQ multiplex PCR; TCRdb stores just in-frame clones and leaves some out. The table records almost 400,000 clones, around 91% of them present only once. Trimming stripped 4 bases from V and 6 bases from J, with 18 bases between. CDR1 is MGHRA and CDR2 is YSYEKL in the germline V gene. This CDR3 has 15 amino acids. The record originates from a study of Ad26.COV2.S vaccination and SARS-CoV-2 variants. About the research overall: Enrolled in COV1001, the donor was in the Ad26.COV2.S trial arm, which received the vaccine. Once, or twice with 56 days between doses, Ad26.COV2.S was given intramuscularly. General study findings and limits: The study found similar non-spike TCR breadth in vaccine and placebo recipients. Spike-specific responses of CD8+ and CD4+ T cells were reported to display substantial breadth after vaccination.

Regarding treatment: around 19 received Ad26.COV2.S at low or high dose, single or two shots; 5 received placebo; per-sample allocation not given. Repertoires come from day 63 after the first vaccine or placebo injection. The sample consisted of peripheral blood, taken in a trial of Ad26.COV2.S vaccine versus placebo. The J gene is TRBJ1-2, the V gene TRBV4-1; D is undetermined. This TCR came from a person aged 18-65 years who received the Ad26.COV2.S COVID-19 vaccine or a placebo. As DNA, the CDR3 is TGCGCCAGCAGCCCACCCTCCTCTCGAGGGCATGGCTACACCTTC. As protein: CASSPPSSRGHGYTF.